The rows below give T cell receptor beta chains drawn from one sample of a study of cytomegalovirus exposure and HLA in healthy donors. TCRdb's copy holds only in-frame clones and misses some; the assay was immunoSEQ multiplex PCR. This sample's clone table lists 130,000 to 150,000 clones. Sequencing was done on a sample of PBMCs. These receptor sequences come from a woman aged 45-65 years in good health and CMV-seronegative. Each CDR3 is given with its conserved first and last residue. The D gene is left open where the match is weak.

j_gene | d_gene | v_gene | CDR3nt | CDR3aa
TRBJ2-1 | - | TRBV7-2 | TGTGCCAGCAGCTTAGCGCGAGACAATGAGCAGTTCTTC | CASSLARDNEQFF
TRBJ2-7 | TRBD2 | TRBV7-2 | TGTGCCAGCAGCTTCCCGTCTGGGACTAGCGGCGAGGCCTCCTACGAGCAGTACTTC | CASSFPSGTSGEASYEQYF
TRBJ1-2 | - | TRBV4-2 | TGTGCCAGCAGCCAAGATGCGGACTATGGCTACACCTTC | CASSQDADYGYTF
TRBJ2-7 | - | TRBV7-9 | TGTGCCAGCAGCTTATCAGGGCCGGCCTACGAGCAGTACTTC | CASSLSGPAYEQYF
TRBJ1-1 | - | TRBV25-1 | TGTGCCAGCAGTGAATATCTAGCACCGAACACTGAAGCTTTCTTT | CASSEYLAPNTEAFF
TRBJ2-5 | TRBD1 | TRBV6-1 | TGTGCCAGCAGTGGAACCGGGACAGGGGGGTCGGAGACCCAGTACTTC | CASSGTGTGGSETQYF
TRBJ1-1 | - | TRBV25-1 | TGTGCCAGCCGTAGAGGTGAATACACTGAAGCTTTCTTT | CASRRGEYTEAFF
TRBJ2-7 | TRBD2 | TRBV7-6 | TGTGCCAGCAGCCCGGAGGGAGGGCCGGGGTACGAGCAGTACTTC | CASSPEGGPGYEQYF
TRBJ2-7 | - | TRBV28 | TGTGCCAGCAGTTTATTCCCAGCGGGCGAGCAGTACTTC | CASSLFPAGEQYF
TRBJ2-5 | TRBD2 | TRBV6-1 | TGTGCCAGCAGGCAAGCGGGGGTGGTGGAGACCCAGTACTTC | CASRQAGVVETQYF
TRBJ2-7 | TRBD1 | TRBV5-1 | TGCGCCAGCAGCATGGGACAGGGCATATTCGACGAGCAGTACTTC | CASSMGQGIFDEQYF
TRBJ1-4 | - | TRBV9 | TGTGCCAGCAGCGTAGGTGGAGCAACTAATGAAAAACTGTTTTTT | CASSVGGATNEKLFF
TRBJ1-5 | - | TRBV28 | TGTGCCAGCAGTTCGACTTTCGATAGCAATCAGCCCCAGCATTTT | CASSSTFDSNQPQHF
TRBJ2-3 | TRBD1 | TRBV5-1 | TGCGCCAGCAGCTGGACAGGATTCTCAAGCACAGATACGCAGTATTTT | CASSWTGFSSTDTQYF
TRBJ1-2 | TRBD1 | TRBV25-1 | TGTGCCAGCAGCCCACCCGGGACAGGGGGAGTCTATGGCTACACCTTC | CASSPPGTGGVYGYTF
TRBJ1-3 | TRBD1 | TRBV28 | TGTGCCAGCAGTAACCTTGGGACAGGGTATCCAGCGGGCTCTGGAAACACCATATATTTT | CASSNLGTGYPAGSGNTIYF
TRBJ2-7 | - | TRBV30 | TGTGCCTTAGGGGGTGTGCGCGAGCAGTACTTC | CALGGVREQYF
TRBJ2-3 | TRBD1 | TRBV27 | TGTGCCAGCACGACAGGGGGCGCAACAGATACGCAGTATTTT | CASTTGGATDTQYF
TRBJ2-3 | - | TRBV13 | TGTGCCAGCAGCCCTTGGGCGAGGGCAGAGAGGACAGATACGCAGTATTTT | CASSPWARAERTDTQYF
TRBJ1-1 | - | TRBV7-8 | TGTGCCAGCAGTTCAGAGCTCAGGGCTTTCTTT | CASSSELRAFF
TRBJ1-1 | - | TRBV30 | TGTGCCTGGAGTGTAGTCGGTCGGACTGAAGCTTTCTTT | CAWSVVGRTEAFF
TRBJ1-1 | - | TRBV18 | TGTGCCAGCTCACCTTGGGCCTCTATGAACACTGAAGCTTTCTTT | CASSPWASMNTEAFF
TRBJ1-5 | TRBD1 | TRBV5-8 | TGTGCCACCCGGGACAGGGGAGGACAGCCCCAGCATTTT | CATRDRGGQPQHF
TRBJ2-3 | TRBD2 | TRBV6-1 | TGTGCCAGCAGTGTGATAGCGGGGGGATATCGCACAGATACGCAGTATTTT | CASSVIAGGYRTDTQYF
TRBJ1-1 | - | TRBV18 | TGTGCCAGCTCACTAACCCCCGGACAGTTGAACACTGAAGCTTTCTTT | CASSLTPGQLNTEAFF
TRBJ2-7 | TRBD2 | TRBV19 | TGTGCCAGTAGTCTAGAGGGAGGGGACTACGAGCAGTACTTC | CASSLEGGDYEQYF
TRBJ1-5 | - | TRBV19 | TGTGCCAGTAGTATATCAGGCGGAGGGGTTAGCAATCAGCCCCAGCATTTT | CASSISGGGVSNQPQHF
TRBJ2-1 | TRBD2 | TRBV13 | TGTGCCAGCAGCTCTGGACTAGCGGGAGGAAGTGAGCAGTTCTTC | CASSSGLAGGSEQFF
TRBJ1-6 | TRBD1 | TRBV30 | TGTGCCTCCACTGGTGGGCAGGGGGATTCACCCCTCCACTTT | CASTGGQGDSPLHF
TRBJ2-3 | - | TRBV9 | TGTGCCAGCAGCGTAGCAGGACAGCCAGATACGCAGTATTTT | CASSVAGQPDTQYF
TRBJ2-1 | TRBD1 | TRBV4-3 | TGCGCCAGCAGCCCAAGGACAGGACCCTACAATGAGCAGTTCTTC | CASSPRTGPYNEQFF
TRBJ2-2 | - | TRBV28 | TGTGCCAGCAGTTTTTCCGGGACAAACACCGGGGAGCTGTTTTTT | CASSFSGTNTGELFF
TRBJ2-7 | TRBD2 | TRBV29-1 | TGCAGCGTTAAGGGACTAGCGGGGCTCTACGAGCAGTACTTC | CSVKGLAGLYEQYF
TRBJ1-6 | - | TRBV4-2 | TGTGCCACCCAAAGCACTGGGGGCCGGGATAGATCACCCCTCCACTTT | CATQSTGGRDRSPLHF
TRBJ2-7 | TRBD1 | TRBV30 | TGTGCCTGGAGCTCAGCACAGGGGGCTGTCTACGAGCAGTACTTC | CAWSSAQGAVYEQYF
TRBJ2-5 | TRBD2 | TRBV28 | TGTGCCAGCAGTTCTCTAGCGGGGGGGCCCGAGACCCAGTACTTC | CASSSLAGGPETQYF
TRBJ1-1 | - | TRBV28 | TGTGCCAGCAGCTTTTACGGACTGGGCGACACTGAAGCTTTCTTT | CASSFYGLGDTEAFF
TRBJ2-7 | TRBD1 | TRBV28 | TGTGCCAGCAGTTTTTCGACAGGGGCAGACTACGAGCAGTACTTC | CASSFSTGADYEQYF
TRBJ2-7 | TRBD2 | TRBV7-6 | TGTGCCAGCAGCTTACCCCCTCTAGCGGGAGAAGGGTACGAGCAGTACTTC | CASSLPPLAGEGYEQYF
TRBJ1-1 | - | TRBV28 | TGTGCCAGCATTCGGACAGACCGAAACACTGAAGCTTTCTTT | CASIRTDRNTEAFF
TRBJ2-7 | - | TRBV7-2 | TGTGCCAGCAGCAGACGGACGGGAACCTACGAGCAGTACTTC | CASSRRTGTYEQYF
TRBJ2-1 | - | TRBV2 | TGTGCCAGCAACTATGGGACATACGGAAATGAGCAGTTCTTC | CASNYGTYGNEQFF
TRBJ1-2 | TRBD1 | TRBV30 | TGTGCCTGGAGTACAGGACAGGGGGGTGGCTACACCTTC | CAWSTGQGGGYTF
TRBJ2-3 | TRBD2 | TRBV9 | TGTGCCAGCAGCTGGGGGCGGGAGGTATCTACGCAGTATTTT | CASSWGREVSTQYF
TRBJ2-3 | TRBD2 | TRBV4-1 | TGCGCCAGCAGCCAAGACGAGCGGGAGCCCGCTTTTACGCAGTATTTT | CASSQDEREPAFTQYF
TRBJ2-5 | TRBD1 | TRBV28 | TGTGCCAGCAGCGGGACAGGGTTGGGAGAGACCCAGTACTTC | CASSGTGLGETQYF
TRBJ1-1 | - | TRBV7-2 | TGTGCCAGCAGTCGTTTTACATTGAACACTGAAGCTTTCTTT | CASSRFTLNTEAFF
TRBJ1-2 | - | TRBV18 | TGTGCCAGCTCACCCACTCCGTACTCCCTCGAAGGCTACACCTTC | CASSPTPYSLEGYTF
TRBJ2-7 | - | TRBV14 | TGTGCCAGCAGCCAAGAGATGGGGGGCTACGAGCAGTACTTC | CASSQEMGGYEQYF
TRBJ2-4 | - | TRBV11-2 | TGTGCCAGCAGCCGAGACAGTGACATTCAGTACTTC | CASSRDSDIQYF
TRBJ1-2 | TRBD1 | TRBV6-5 | TGTGCCAGCAGACCCTTCGGACAGGGTTATGGCTACACCTTC | CASRPFGQGYGYTF
TRBJ1-6 | - | TRBV14 | TGTGCCAGCAGCCAAGATCGGGTCGTGTATAATTCACCCCTCCACTTT | CASSQDRVVYNSPLHF
TRBJ2-1 | TRBD1 | TRBV6-4 | TGTGCCAGCAGTGACGGGACAGAGTACAATGAGCAGTTCTTC | CASSDGTEYNEQFF
TRBJ1-5 | - | TRBV27 | TGTGCCAGCAGCCCATCGGGGGGTCAGAGCAATCAGCCCCAGCATTTT | CASSPSGGQSNQPQHF
TRBJ2-3 | TRBD2 | TRBV10-3 | TGTGCCATCAGTTCCGGGACTACCGACACAGATACGCAGTATTTT | CAISSGTTDTDTQYF
TRBJ1-2 | - | TRBV28 | TGTGCCAGCAGTCCCAGGGGAGATGGCTACACCTTC | CASSPRGDGYTF
TRBJ1-5 | TRBD1 | TRBV4-1 | TGCGCCAGCAGCCTCCGACAGGGTGGGCAGCCCCAGCATTTT | CASSLRQGGQPQHF
TRBJ2-5 | TRBD2 | TRBV5-1 | TGCGCCAGCAGCTTGTCGGCTAGCGGGGGAGAGACCCAGTACTTC | CASSLSASGGETQYF
TRBJ1-1 | - | TRBV11-1 | TGTGCCAGCAGCGCCCTCATAGACACTGAAGCTTTCTTT | CASSALIDTEAFF
TRBJ1-1 | - | TRBV6-1 | TGTGCCAGCAGTCAGGGGCCCATCACTGAAGCTTTCTTT | CASSQGPITEAFF